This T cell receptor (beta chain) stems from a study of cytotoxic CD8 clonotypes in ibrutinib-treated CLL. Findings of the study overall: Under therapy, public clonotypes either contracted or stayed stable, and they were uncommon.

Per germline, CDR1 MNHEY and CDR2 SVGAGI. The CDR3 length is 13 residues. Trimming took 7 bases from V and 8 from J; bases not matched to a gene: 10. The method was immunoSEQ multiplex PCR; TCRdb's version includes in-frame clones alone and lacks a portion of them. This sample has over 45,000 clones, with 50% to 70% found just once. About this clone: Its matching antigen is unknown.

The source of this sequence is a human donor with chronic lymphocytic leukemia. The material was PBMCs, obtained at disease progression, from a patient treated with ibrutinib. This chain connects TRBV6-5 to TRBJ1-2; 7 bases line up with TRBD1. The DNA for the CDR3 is TGTGCCAGCACCCTCCTACAGGGGTCCGGCTACACCTTC. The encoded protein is CASTLLQGSGYTF.